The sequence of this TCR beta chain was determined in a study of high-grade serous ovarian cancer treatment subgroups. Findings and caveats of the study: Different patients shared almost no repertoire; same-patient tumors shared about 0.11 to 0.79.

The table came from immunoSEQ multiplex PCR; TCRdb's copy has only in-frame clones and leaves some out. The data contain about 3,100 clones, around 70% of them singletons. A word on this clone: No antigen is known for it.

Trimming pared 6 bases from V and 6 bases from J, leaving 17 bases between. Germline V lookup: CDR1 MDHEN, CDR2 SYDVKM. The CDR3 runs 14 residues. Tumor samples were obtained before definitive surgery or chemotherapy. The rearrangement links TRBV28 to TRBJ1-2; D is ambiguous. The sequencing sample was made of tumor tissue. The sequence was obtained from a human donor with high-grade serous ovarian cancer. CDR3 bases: TGTGCCAGCAGGTCTCCTTACAATCCCGATGGCTACACCTTC. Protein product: CASRSPYNPDGYTF.